This entry lists 30 T cell receptor beta chains sequenced from one sample in a study of blood T cell repertoires in COVID-19. The table came from immunoSEQ multiplex PCR; TCRdb's copy has only in-frame clones and leaves some out. Of roughly 300,000 clones listed, about 90% are singletons. The material sequenced was peripheral blood. These receptors were taken from a woman in her twenties or thirties with COVID-19, enrolled during active disease.

This chain links TRBV3-1 (or the pseudogene TRBV3-2) with TRBJ2-3; 9 positions match TRBD2. Germline V gives CDR1 LGHDT, CDR2 YNNKEL (reference sequence). The CDR3 has 16 residues. With V trimmed by 1 base and J by 1 base, 3 bases remained unmatched. The CDR3 bases are TGTGCCAGCAGCCAAGGGTTAGCGGGGGGCACAGATACGCAGTATTTT. This encodes CASSQGLAGGTDTQYF.

The chain employs TRBV4-1 and TRBJ2-3, with a possible D match to TRBD2 (6 bases). Germline CDR1 reads MGHRA; CDR2 reads YSYEKL. The CDR3 sequence is 19 residues long. V was shortened by 3 bases and J by 3 bases, with 25 bases between the two germline ends. The CDR3 DNA sequence: TGCGCCAGCAGCCACGCCTCTCGACTAGATCTAGGGGAAACAGATACGCAGTATTTT. It encodes CASSHASRLDLGETDTQYF.

This clone was seen once. The genes are TRBV6-5 and TRBJ1-1, with D tentatively TRBD1 (5 bases). Trimming removed 6 bases from V and 1 base from J, with 12 bases in between. The CDR3 runs to 14 residues. Germline V gene lookup returns CDR1 MNHEY and CDR2 SVGAGI. The CDR3 reads CASSLEQGNTEAFF. The CDR3 nucleotides are TGTGCCAGCAGCTTAGAGCAGGGGAACACTGAAGCTTTCTTT.

The chain combines TRBV18 with TRBJ1-2, with a possible D match to TRBD1 (5 bases). The germline gives CDR1 KGHSH, CDR2 LQKENI. This CDR3 has 13 amino acids. V was cut by 4 bases and J by 8 bases, with 14 bases left in between. The CDR3 DNA sequence: TGTGCCAGCTCACGAGCCTCGGGGGAAGGCTACACCTTC. The encoded protein is CASSRASGEGYTF.

The chain carries TRBV6-5 and TRBJ2-3; 8 nucleotides align to TRBD2. The V gene end was trimmed by 5 bases and the J gene end by 4 bases; junction bases not matched to a gene: 5. The CDR3 covers 14 residues. Germline V CDR1 and CDR2: MNHEY, SVGAGI. The CDR3 region is CASSRGGHSDTQYF. CDR3 bases: TGTGCCAGCAGTCGGGGGGGCCACTCAGATACGCAGTATTTT.

This chain uses TRBV27 with TRBJ2-3; D call uncertain. V lost 2 bases and J lost 0, with 15 bases in between. Germline CDR1 reads MNHEY; CDR2 reads SMNVEV (reference sequence). The CDR3 is 17 residues long. In nucleotides, the CDR3 is TGTGCCAGCAGTTTAAACCCCTCGGCGGTTAGCACAGATACGCAGTATTTT. Its protein is CASSLNPSAVSTDTQYF.

The chain has TRBV10-1 and TRBJ1-6; no reliable D call. This CDR3 spans 9 amino acids. V was shortened by 9 bases and J by 12 bases, with 6 bases between the two germline ends. Germline CDR1 reads WNHNN; CDR2 reads SYGVQD (reference sequence). As DNA, the CDR3 is TGCGCCAGACCACTACCCCTCCACTTT. Residues: CARPLPLHF.

The chain employs TRBV10-3 and TRBJ2-1; possible D gene TRBD1, 6 bases. Germline V gene data show CDR1 as ENHRY and CDR2 as SYGVKD. The CDR3 contains 16 residues. V was clipped by 5 bases and J by 7 bases, with 21 bases between them. CDR3 region: CAISYRETLAGNEQFF. The CDR3 nucleotides are TGTGCCATCAGTTACAGGGAGACCCTGGCAGGGAATGAGCAGTTCTTC.

This clone occurred once. The chain is built from TRBV9 and TRBJ2-2; D is possibly TRBD2 (6 bases). Germline loops: CDR1 SGDLS, CDR2 YYNGEE. This CDR3 has 14 residues. Trimming removed 6 bases at V and 0 bases at J, with 9 bases between. The DNA for the CDR3 is TGTGCCAGCACGGGAGTGACGAACACCGGGGAGCTGTTTTTT. It translates to CASTGVTNTGELFF.

This clone has only a few counts. This chain uses TRBV10-3 with TRBJ2-1; the match to TRBD2 covers 9 bases. From germline, CDR1 is ENHRY and CDR2 SYGVKD. After removal of 6 bases from V and 5 bases from J, the junction contained 8 bases not matched to a gene. This CDR3 is 15 amino acids long. The CDR3 reads CAIRIGGGADNEQFF. DNA of the CDR3: TGTGCCATCAGAATCGGCGGGGGGGCCGACAATGAGCAGTTCTTC.

The genes are TRBV2 and TRBJ2-5, with unresolved D. The germline V gene has CDR1 SNHLY and CDR2 FYNNEI. This CDR3 spans 14 amino acids. V was clipped by 1 base and J by 2 bases, with 8 bases between them. CDR3 sequence: CASSEVAAQETQYF. The CDR3 bases are TGTGCCAGCAGTGAAGTGGCGGCTCAAGAGACCCAGTACTTC.

The chain couples TRBV2 to TRBJ2-1, with 7 bases identical to TRBD2. CDR3 length: 13 amino acids. CDR1 SNHLY and CDR2 FYNNEI come from the germline V gene. With V trimmed by 8 bases and J by 4 bases, 5 bases remained unmatched. CDR3 in DNA: TGTGCCAGCCTGGCGGGGGAATACAATGAGCAGTTCTTC. It codes for CASLAGEYNEQFF.

The chain employs TRBV9 and TRBJ2-5; a weak D match, TRBD2 (5 bases). Per germline, CDR1 SGDLS and CDR2 YYNGEE. Trimming cost V 0 bases and J 7 bases, with 25 bases left between them. The CDR3 is made up of 18 amino acids. CDR3 nucleotides: TGTGCCAGCAGCGTAGATGGGCCTAGCTCCCCAGGACGTGGGACCCAGTACTTC. Translation: CASSVDGPSSPGRGTQYF.

The V and J genes are TRBV4-1 and TRBJ2-1; D not certain. The CDR3 loop spans 13 amino acids. The V end was cut by 1 base, the J end by 2 bases, with 3 bases between. From germline, CDR1 is MGHRA and CDR2 YSYEKL. CDR3 loop: CASSQGPYNEQFF. CDR3 nucleotides: TGCGCCAGCAGCCAAGGGCCCTACAATGAGCAGTTCTTC.

This clone has a single count. V is TRBV29-1 and J is TRBJ2-7, with 10 positions matching TRBD2. The CDR3 totals 18 residues. V trimming: 3 bases; J trimming: 1 base; junction bases outside the gene matches: 15. Per the germline V gene, CDR1 is SQVTM and CDR2 is ANQGSEA. The CDR3 DNA sequence: TGCAGCGTTGAGGGTAGCGGGGGGCCGGGTGTATCTTCCTACGAGCAGTACTTC. Amino acid sequence: CSVEGSGGPGVSSYEQYF.

The CDR3 spells CASSGRPRTLEQYF. In nucleotides, the CDR3 is TGTGCCAGCAGCGGCAGGCCGAGGACTCTAGAGCAGTACTTC. This chain joins TRBV5-8 and TRBJ2-7; tentatively, D is TRBD2 (5 bases). V was cut by 4 bases and J by 7 bases, with 18 bases left in between. This CDR3 has 14 amino acids. Per the germline V gene, CDR1 is SGHTS and CDR2 is YDEGEE. Based on the CDR3 plus reference TRBV5-8 and TRBJ2-7, the full variable domain is EAGVTQSPTHLIKTRGQQATLRCSPISGHTSVYWYQQALGLGLQFLLWYDEGEERNRGNFPPRFSGRQFPNYSSELNVNALELEDSALYLCASSGRPRTLEQYFGPGTRLTVT.

The chain is built from TRBV19 and TRBJ2-3, with 10 bases that match TRBD2. Trimming removed 9 bases from V and 4 bases from J; junction bases left unmatched: 4. The germline V gene has CDR1 LNHDA and CDR2 SQIVND (reference sequence). The CDR3 is 13 residues long. The CDR3 reads CASLLAGADTQYF. For the CDR3, the DNA is TGTGCCAGCCTCCTAGCGGGGGCAGATACGCAGTATTTT. Full variable domain (rest looked up from reference TRBV19 and TRBJ2-3): DGGITQSPKYLFRKEGQNVTLSCEQNLNHDAMYWYRQDPGQGLRLIYYSQIVNDFQKGDIAEGYSVSREKKESFPLTVTSAQKNPTAFYLCASLLAGADTQYFGPGTRLTVL.

This chain uses TRBV5-4 with TRBJ1-1; D uncertain. V dropped 4 bases and J dropped 1 base, with 11 bases sitting between them. This CDR3 has 14 amino acids. Germline assignment: CDR1 SGHNT and CDR2 YYREEE (reference sequence). The CDR3 sequence: CASSITVSNTEAFF. CDR3 sequence (DNA): TGTGCCAGCAGCATAACAGTGTCGAACACTGAAGCTTTCTTT.

The rearrangement joins TRBV3-1 (or the pseudogene TRBV3-2) to TRBJ1-1, with D possibly being TRBD1 (6 bases). Trimming took 1 base from V and 0 from J, leaving 9 bases between them. CDR3 length: 15 amino acids. Germline V gene sequence: CDR1 LGHDT, CDR2 YNNKEL (reference sequence). DNA for the CDR3: TGTGCCAGCAGCCAAGGGACAGTGATGAACACTGAAGCTTTCTTT. This gives the protein CASSQGTVMNTEAFF.

The J gene is TRBJ1-5, the V gene TRBV5-1; weak D call: TRBD1 (6 bases). Trimming took 3 bases from V and 0 from J, leaving 16 bases between them. The CDR3 runs to 17 residues. Germline V gene lookup returns CDR1 SGHRS and CDR2 YFSETQ. CDR3 bases: TGCGCCAGCAGCTACTACCCAGGGGTCAGTAGCAATCAGCCCCAGCATTTT. Protein product: CASSYYPGVSSNQPQHF. The complete variable domain, with remaining parts taken from reference TRBV5-1 and TRBJ1-5, reads KAGVTQTPRYLIKTRGQQVTLSCSPISGHRSVSWYQQTPGQGLQFLFEYFSETQRNKGNFPGRFSGRQFSNSRSEMNVSTLELGDSALYLCASSYYPGVSSNQPQHFGDGTRLSIL.

The chain recombines TRBV4-1 with TRBJ2-7, with D perhaps TRBD1 (6 bases). CDR3 size: 16 residues. Trimming removed 0 bases from V and 2 bases from J, with 14 bases in between. The germline V gene encodes CDR1 MGHRA and CDR2 YSYEKL. CDR3 amino acids: CASSQDVTGNAYEQYF. As DNA, the CDR3 is TGCGCCAGCAGCCAAGATGTCACAGGGAACGCCTACGAGCAGTACTTC.

V usage is TRBV28 and J usage is TRBJ1-5; D not certain. V was pared by 1 base and J by 0 bases, with 7 bases between. Germline loops: CDR1 MDHEN, CDR2 SYDVKM. This CDR3 has 15 amino acids. CDR3 amino acids: CASSLSRISNQPQHF. The CDR3 coding sequence is TGTGCCAGCAGTTTATCGCGGATTAGCAATCAGCCCCAGCATTTT.

V and J are TRBV7-2 and TRBJ1-1, with 8 positions matching TRBD1. J was trimmed by 0 bases and V by 6 bases; bases with no gene match: 18. This CDR3 comprises 19 residues. CDR1 and CDR2 (germline): SGHTA, FQGNSA. This CDR3 reads CASRSGGGQATYVNTEAFF. The CDR3 bases are TGTGCCAGCAGGAGTGGGGGGGGACAGGCGACCTATGTGAACACTGAAGCTTTCTTT.

The J gene is TRBJ2-1, the V gene TRBV5-6; 8 bases line up with TRBD2. Unmatched junction bases numbered 9, after V lost 0 bases and J lost 7 bases. This CDR3 has 16 residues. The germline V gene has CDR1 SGHDT and CDR2 YYEEEE. The CDR3 DNA is TGTGCCAGCAGCTTGGCCTCGACGGGGGGGCATAATGAGCAGTTCTTC. Protein: CASSLASTGGHNEQFF.

This clone showed up just once. V and J are TRBV6-5 and TRBJ2-3; D not certain. The germline V gene has CDR1 MNHEY and CDR2 SVGAGI. This CDR3 region has 11 residues. Trimming removed 8 bases from V and 5 bases from J, with 8 bases in between. The CDR3: CASRVVDTQYF. CDR3 nucleotide sequence: TGTGCCAGCCGCGTAGTAGATACGCAGTATTTT.

The table lists this clone with a few counts. This chain joins TRBV11-2 and TRBJ1-1; no reliable D call. Trimming took off 2 bases at V and 11 bases at J, with 18 bases between the two ends. CDR1 SGHAT and CDR2 FQNNGV come from the germline V gene. The CDR3 loop spans 14 amino acids. This chain's CDR3 is CASSLFPVQLGAFF. CDR3 DNA sequence: TGTGCCAGCAGCTTATTCCCCGTACAGCTTGGCGCTTTCTTT. Full variable domain (rest looked up from reference TRBV11-2 and TRBJ1-1): EAGVAQSPRYKIIEKRQSVAFWCNPISGHATLYWYQQILGQGPKLLIQFQNNGVVDDSQLPKDRFSAERLKGVDSTLKIQPAKLEDSAVYLCASSLFPVQLGAFFGQGTRLTVV.

The chain carries TRBV5-4 and TRBJ2-7, with 10 bases matching TRBD1. Germline V lookup: CDR1 SGHNT, CDR2 YYREEE (reference sequence). V lost 4 bases to trimming and J lost 0 bases; unmatched junction nucleotides: 4. The CDR3 loop spans 15 amino acids. This CDR3 is CASSLDRGSSYEQYF. The CDR3 DNA follows: TGTGCCAGCAGCCTGGACAGGGGGAGCTCCTACGAGCAGTACTTC. The variable domain in full, with the rest retrieved from reference TRBV5-4 and TRBJ2-7, is ETGVTQSPTHLIKTRGQQVTLRCSSQSGHNTVSWYQQALGQGPQFIFQYYREEENGRGNFPPRFSGLQFPNYSSELNVNALELDDSALYLCASSLDRGSSYEQYFGPGTRLTVT.

The chain combines TRBV2 with TRBJ2-4, with D perhaps matching TRBD2 (6 bases). The CDR3 runs to 13 residues. V was clipped by 0 bases and J by 11 bases, with 11 bases between them. Germline lookup yields CDR1 SNHLY and CDR2 FYNNEI. As DNA, the CDR3 is TGTGCCAGCAGTGAAGCGGCGGGGCCCTTTCAGTACTTC. As protein: CASSEAAGPFQYF.

On this clone: This specimen includes other DNA sequences encoding the same CDR3. This chain joins TRBV2 and TRBJ1-2; D not certain. V was pared by 3 bases and J by 1 base, with 15 bases between. The CDR3 has 16 amino acids. The germline gives CDR1 SNHLY, CDR2 FYNNEI. This chain's CDR3 is CASSDHPTADNYGYTF. CDR3 DNA sequence: TGTGCCAGCAGTGACCATCCTACAGCTGATAACTATGGCTACACCTTC.

J is TRBJ2-2 and V is TRBV9; perhaps TRBD1 as D (6 bases). Deletions cut 3 bases from V and 1 base from J, with 10 bases between. This CDR3 has 15 amino acids. Germline values: CDR1 SGDLS, CDR2 YYNGEE. CDR3 amino acids: CASSAATGNTGELFF. In DNA form, the CDR3 reads TGTGCCAGCAGCGCCGCGACAGGGAACACCGGGGAGCTGTTTTTT.